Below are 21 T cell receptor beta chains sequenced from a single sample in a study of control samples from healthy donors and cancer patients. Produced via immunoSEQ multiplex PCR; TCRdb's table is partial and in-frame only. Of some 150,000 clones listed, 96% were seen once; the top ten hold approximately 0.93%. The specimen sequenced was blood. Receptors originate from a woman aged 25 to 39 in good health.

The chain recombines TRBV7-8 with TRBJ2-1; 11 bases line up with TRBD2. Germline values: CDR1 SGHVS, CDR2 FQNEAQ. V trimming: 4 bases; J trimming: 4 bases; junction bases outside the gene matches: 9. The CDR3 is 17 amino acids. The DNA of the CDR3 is TGTGCCAGCAGCTCCGGGTGGGCTAGCGGGGGGTACAATGAGCAGTTCTTC. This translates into CASSSGWASGGYNEQFF. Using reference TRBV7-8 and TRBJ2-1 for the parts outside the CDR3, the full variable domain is GAGVSQSPRYKVAKRGQDVALRCDPISGHVSLFWYQQALGQGPEFLTYFQNEAQLDKSGLPSDRFFAERPEGSVSTLKIQRTQQEDSAVYLCASSSGWASGGYNEQFFGPGTRLTVL.

CDR3 amino acids: CASSDPTTSYGYTF. The CDR3 nucleotides read TGTGCCAGCAGCGATCCCACAACTTCATATGGCTACACCTTC. The gene calls are TRBV5-4 and TRBJ1-2; D is undetermined. The V end lost 4 bases, the J end lost 5 bases, and 15 bases lay between the germline ends. The germline V gene has CDR1 SGHNT and CDR2 YYREEE (reference sequence). This CDR3 is built from 14 residues. The complete variable domain, with remaining parts taken from reference TRBV5-4 and TRBJ1-2, reads ETGVTQSPTHLIKTRGQQVTLRCSSQSGHNTVSWYQQALGQGPQFIFQYYREEENGRGNFPPRFSGLQFPNYSSELNVNALELDDSALYLCASSDPTTSYGYTFGSGTRLTVV.

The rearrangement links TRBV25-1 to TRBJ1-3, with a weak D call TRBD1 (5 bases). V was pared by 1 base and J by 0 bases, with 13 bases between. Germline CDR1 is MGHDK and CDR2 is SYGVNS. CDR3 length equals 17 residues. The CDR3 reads CASSEWGSGYSGNTIYF. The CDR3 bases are TGTGCCAGCAGTGAATGGGGGTCGGGGTACTCTGGAAACACCATATATTTT.

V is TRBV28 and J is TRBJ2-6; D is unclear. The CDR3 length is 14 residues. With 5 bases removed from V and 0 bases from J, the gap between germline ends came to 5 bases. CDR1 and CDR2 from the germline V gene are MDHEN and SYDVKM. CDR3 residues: CASSTISGANVLTF. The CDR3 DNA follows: TGTGCCAGCAGTACCATCTCTGGGGCCAACGTCCTGACTTTC. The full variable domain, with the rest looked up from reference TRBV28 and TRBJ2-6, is DVKVTQSSRYLVKRTGEKVFLECVQDMDHENMFWYRQDPGLGLRLIYFSYDVKMKEKGDIPEGYSVSREKKERFSLILESASTNQTSMYLCASSTISGANVLTFGAGSRLTVL.

For the CDR3, the DNA is TGTGCCAGCAGTGAAAGCGCGGAGGATTGGAACACCATATATTTT. Amino acids: CASSESAEDWNTIYF. The rearrangement uses TRBV2 and TRBJ1-3; unclear D gene. Germline V gene sequence: CDR1 SNHLY, CDR2 FYNNEI. The CDR3 length is 15 residues. The ends were cut back, 2 bases at V and 7 bases at J, with 15 bases in the middle.

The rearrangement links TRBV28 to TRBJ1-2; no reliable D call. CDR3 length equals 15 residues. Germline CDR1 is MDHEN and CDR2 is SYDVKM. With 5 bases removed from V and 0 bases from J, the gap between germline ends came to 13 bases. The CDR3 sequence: CASSTLQEPNYGYTF. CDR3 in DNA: TGTGCCAGCAGTACTCTCCAGGAACCTAACTATGGCTACACCTTC.

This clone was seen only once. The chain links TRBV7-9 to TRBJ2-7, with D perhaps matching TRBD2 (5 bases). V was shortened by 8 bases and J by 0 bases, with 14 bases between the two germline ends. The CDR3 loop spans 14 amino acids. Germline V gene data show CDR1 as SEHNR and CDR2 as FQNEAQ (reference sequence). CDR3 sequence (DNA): TGTGCCAGCCGCCAGGAGGTCGGCTCCTACGAGCAGTACTTC. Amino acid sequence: CASRQEVGSYEQYF. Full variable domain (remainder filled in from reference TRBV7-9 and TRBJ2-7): DTGVSQNPRHKITKRGQNVTFRCDPISEHNRLYWYRQTLGQGPEFLTYFQNEAQLEKSRLLSDRFSAERPKGSFSTLEIQRTEQGDSAMYLCASRQEVGSYEQYFGPGTRLTVT.

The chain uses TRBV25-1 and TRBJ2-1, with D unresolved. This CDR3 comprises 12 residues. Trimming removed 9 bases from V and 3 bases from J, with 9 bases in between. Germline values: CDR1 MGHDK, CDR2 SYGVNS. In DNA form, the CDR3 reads TGTGCCAGTCAATGGGACTACAATGAGCAGTTCTTC. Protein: CASQWDYNEQFF.

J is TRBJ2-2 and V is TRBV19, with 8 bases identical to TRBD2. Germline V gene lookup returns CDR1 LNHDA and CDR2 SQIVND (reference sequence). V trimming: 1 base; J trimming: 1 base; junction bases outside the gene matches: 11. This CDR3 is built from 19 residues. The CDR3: CASSIAFRISGRNTGELFF. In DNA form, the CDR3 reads TGTGCCAGTAGTATAGCCTTCAGGATCAGCGGGAGGAACACCGGGGAGCTGTTTTTT.

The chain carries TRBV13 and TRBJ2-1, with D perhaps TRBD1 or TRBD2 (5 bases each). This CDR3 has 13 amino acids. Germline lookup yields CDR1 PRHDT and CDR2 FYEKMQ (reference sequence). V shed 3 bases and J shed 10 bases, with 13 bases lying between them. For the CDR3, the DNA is TGTGCCAGCAGCTTCGTTGGGACGATCGAGCAGTTCTTC. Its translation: CASSFVGTIEQFF.

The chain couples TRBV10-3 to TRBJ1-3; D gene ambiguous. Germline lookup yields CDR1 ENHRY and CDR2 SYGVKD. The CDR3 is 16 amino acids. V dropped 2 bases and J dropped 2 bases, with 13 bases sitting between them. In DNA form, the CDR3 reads TGTGCCATCAGTGAGGGGGAGGCGGTGGCTGGAAACACCATATATTTT. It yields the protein CAISEGEAVAGNTIYF.

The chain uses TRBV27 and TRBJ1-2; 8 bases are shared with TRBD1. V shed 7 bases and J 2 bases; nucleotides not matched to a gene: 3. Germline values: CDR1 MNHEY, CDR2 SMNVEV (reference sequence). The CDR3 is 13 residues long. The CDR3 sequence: CASTGGANYGYTF. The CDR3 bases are TGTGCCAGCACAGGGGGCGCGAACTATGGCTACACCTTC.

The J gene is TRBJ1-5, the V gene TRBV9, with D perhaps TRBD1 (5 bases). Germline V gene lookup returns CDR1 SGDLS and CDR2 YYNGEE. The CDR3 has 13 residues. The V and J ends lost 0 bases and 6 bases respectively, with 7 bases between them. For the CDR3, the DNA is TGTGCCAGCAGCGTAGTGGGGGGTCAGCCCCAGCATTTT. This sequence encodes CASSVVGGQPQHF.

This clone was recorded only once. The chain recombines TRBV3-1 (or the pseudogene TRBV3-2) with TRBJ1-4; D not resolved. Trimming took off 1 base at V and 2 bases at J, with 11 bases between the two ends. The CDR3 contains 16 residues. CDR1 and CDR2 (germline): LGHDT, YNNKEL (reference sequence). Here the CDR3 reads CASSQVAGGTNEKLFF. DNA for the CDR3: TGTGCCAGCAGCCAAGTAGCCGGAGGCACTAATGAAAAACTGTTTTTT.

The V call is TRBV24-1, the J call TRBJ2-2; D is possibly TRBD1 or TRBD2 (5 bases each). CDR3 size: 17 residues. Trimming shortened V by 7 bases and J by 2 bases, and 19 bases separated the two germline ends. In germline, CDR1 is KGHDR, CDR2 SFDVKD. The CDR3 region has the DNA TGTGCCACCAGCCGAGGGGCTGGACTCATTAACACCGGGGAGCTGTTTTTT. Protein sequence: CATSRGAGLINTGELFF.

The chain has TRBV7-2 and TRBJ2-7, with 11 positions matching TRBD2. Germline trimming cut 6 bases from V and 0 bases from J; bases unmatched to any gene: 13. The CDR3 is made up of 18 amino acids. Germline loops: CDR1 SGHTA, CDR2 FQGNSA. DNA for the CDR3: TGTGCCAGCAGTTTTAGGGCTAGCGGGGGGCGGAGCTCCTACGAGCAGTACTTC. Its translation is CASSFRASGGRSSYEQYF. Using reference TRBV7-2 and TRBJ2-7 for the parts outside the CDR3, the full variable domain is GAGVSQSPSNKVTEKGKDVELRCDPISGHTALYWYRQSLGQGLEFLIYFQGNSAPDKSGLPSDRFSAERTGGSVSTLTIQRTQQEDSAVYLCASSFRASGGRSSYEQYFGPGTRLTVT.

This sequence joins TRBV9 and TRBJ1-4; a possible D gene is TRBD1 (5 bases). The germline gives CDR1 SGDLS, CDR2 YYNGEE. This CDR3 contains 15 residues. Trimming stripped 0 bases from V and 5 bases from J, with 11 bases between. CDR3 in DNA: TGTGCCAGCAGCGTAGGTTCAGGGAGCAATGAAAAACTGTTTTTT. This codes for CASSVGSGSNEKLFF.

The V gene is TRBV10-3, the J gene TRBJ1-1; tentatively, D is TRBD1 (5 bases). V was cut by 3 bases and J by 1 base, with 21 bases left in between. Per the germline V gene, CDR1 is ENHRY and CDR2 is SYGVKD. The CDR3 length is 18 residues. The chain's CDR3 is CAISDSPYGGVRNTEAFF. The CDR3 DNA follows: TGTGCCATCAGTGACTCCCCCTACGGAGGGGTGCGGAACACTGAAGCTTTCTTT.

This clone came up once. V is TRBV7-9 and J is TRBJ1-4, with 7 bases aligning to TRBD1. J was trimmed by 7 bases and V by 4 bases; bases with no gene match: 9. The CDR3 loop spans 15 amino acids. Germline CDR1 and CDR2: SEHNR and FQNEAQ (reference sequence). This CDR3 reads CASSWGQPSIEKLFF. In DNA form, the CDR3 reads TGTGCCAGCAGCTGGGGACAGCCGAGTATTGAAAAACTGTTTTTT.

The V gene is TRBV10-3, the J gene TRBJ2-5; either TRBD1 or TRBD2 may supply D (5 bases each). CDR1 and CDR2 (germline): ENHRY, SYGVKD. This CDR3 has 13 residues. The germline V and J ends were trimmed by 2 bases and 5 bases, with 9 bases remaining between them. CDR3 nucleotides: TGTGCCATCAGTGAGCGGGGCATGGAGACCCAGTACTTC. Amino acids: CAISERGMETQYF.

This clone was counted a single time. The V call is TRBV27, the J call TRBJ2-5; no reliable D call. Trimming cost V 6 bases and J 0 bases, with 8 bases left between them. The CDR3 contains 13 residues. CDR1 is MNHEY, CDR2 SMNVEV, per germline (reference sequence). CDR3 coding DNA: TGTGCCAGCAGACCCGGCCACCAAGAGACCCAGTACTTC. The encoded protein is CASRPGHQETQYF.